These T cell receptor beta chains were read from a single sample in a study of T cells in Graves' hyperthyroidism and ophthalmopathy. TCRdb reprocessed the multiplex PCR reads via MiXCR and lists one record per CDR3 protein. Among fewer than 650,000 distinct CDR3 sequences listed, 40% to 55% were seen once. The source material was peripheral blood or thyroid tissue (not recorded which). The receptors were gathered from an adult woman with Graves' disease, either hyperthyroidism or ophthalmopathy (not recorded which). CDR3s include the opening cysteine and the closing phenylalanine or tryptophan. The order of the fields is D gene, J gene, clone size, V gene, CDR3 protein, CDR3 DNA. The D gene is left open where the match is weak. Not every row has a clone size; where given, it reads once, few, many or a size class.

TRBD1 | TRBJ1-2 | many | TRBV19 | CASSQGQGNYGYTF | TGTGCCAGTAGCCAGGGACAGGGGAACTATGGCTACACCTTC
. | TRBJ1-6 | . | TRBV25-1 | CASSARGGGVLYSPLHF | TGTGCCAGCAGTGCTAGAGGTGGGGGGGTGTTGTATTCACCCCTCCACTTT
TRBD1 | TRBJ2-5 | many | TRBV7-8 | CASSLRTGGGETQYF | TGTGCCAGCAGCTTAAGGACAGGGGGCGGGGAGACCCAGTACTTC
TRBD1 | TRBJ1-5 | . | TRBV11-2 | CASSVGTARTGPQHF | TGTGCCAGCAGCGTCGGGACAGCCCGGACCGGGCCCCAGCATTTT
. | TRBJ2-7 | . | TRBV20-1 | CSASRDPEGEQYF | TGCAGTGCTAGCCGGGACCCGGAAGGGGAGCAGTACTTC
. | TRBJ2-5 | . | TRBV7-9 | CASSLLSFRAGAGETQYF | TGTGCCAGCAGCTTGCTGTCTTTTAGGGCAGGCGCGGGAGAGACCCAGTACTTC
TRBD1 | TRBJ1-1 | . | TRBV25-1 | CASSESRGAAGTEAFF | TGTGCCAGCAGTGAATCCAGGGGGGCCGCGGGGACTGAAGCTTTCTTT
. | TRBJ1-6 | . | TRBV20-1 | CSARRGSPLHF | TGCAGTGCTAGGCGTGGCTCACCCCTCCACTTT
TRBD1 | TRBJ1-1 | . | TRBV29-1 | CSGDRVDTEAFF | TGCAGCGGGGACAGAGTCGACACTGAAGCTTTCTTT
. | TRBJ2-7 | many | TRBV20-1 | CSARNPGRTEPNGYF | TGCAGTGCTAGAAACCCCGGGCGGACCGAACCTAACGGATACTTC
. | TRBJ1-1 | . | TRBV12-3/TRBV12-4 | CAIGGGGAGAFF | TGTGCCATCGGGGGAGGAGGGGCAGGAGCTTTCTTT
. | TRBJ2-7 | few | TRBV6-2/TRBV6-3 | CASRIGTVSYEQYF | TGTGCCAGCAGAATTGGAACCGTCTCCTACGAGCAGTACTTC
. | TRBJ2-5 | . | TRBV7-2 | CASSLNQDF | TGTGCCAGCAGCTTGAACCAGGACTTC
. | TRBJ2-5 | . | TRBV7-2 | CASSPGGVETQYF | TGTGCCAGCAGCCCAGGGGGGGTGGAGACCCAGTACTTC
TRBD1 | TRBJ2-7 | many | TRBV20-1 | CSGGQGSSYEQYF | TGCAGTGGGGGACAGGGGAGCTCCTACGAGCAGTACTTC
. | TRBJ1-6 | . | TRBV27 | CASSFDRPFNSPLHF | TGTGCCAGCAGTTTCGACAGGCCCTTTAATTCACCCCTCCACTTT
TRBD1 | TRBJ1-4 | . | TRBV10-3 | CAISGTGGVEKLFF | TGTGCCATCAGTGGGACAGGGGGTGTAGAAAAACTGTTTTTT
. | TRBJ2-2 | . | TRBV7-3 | CASSAKRLNTGELFF | TGTGCTAGCAGCGCTAAGCGGCTTAACACCGGGGAGCTGTTTTTT
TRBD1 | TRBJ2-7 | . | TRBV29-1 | CSVETGFYEQYF | TGCAGCGTTGAGACAGGGTTCTACGAGCAGTACTTC
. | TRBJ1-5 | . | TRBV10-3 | CAISAGDSNQPQHF | TGTGCCATCAGTGCCGGGGATAGCAATCAGCCCCAGCATTTT
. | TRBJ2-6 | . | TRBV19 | CASRSQGSGANVLTF | TGTGCCAGTAGGTCACAGGGCTCCGGGGCCAACGTCCTGACTTTC
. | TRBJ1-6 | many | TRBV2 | CASSVNGDSPLHF | TGTGCCAGCAGTGTAAACGGCGATTCACCCCTCCACTTT
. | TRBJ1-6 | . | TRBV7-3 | CASRPDRYSPLHF | TGTGCCAGCAGGCCCGACAGATATTCACCCCTCCACTTT
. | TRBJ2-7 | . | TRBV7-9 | CASSSDRDYEQCF | TGTGCCAGCAGCTCGGACAGGGACTACGAGCAGTGCTTC
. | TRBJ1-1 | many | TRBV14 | CASSQDHGGNTEAFF | TGTGCCAGCAGCCAAGATCACGGGGGGAACACTGAAGCTTTCTTT
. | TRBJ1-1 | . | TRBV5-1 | CASSRARDAFF | TGCGCCAGCAGTCGCGCCCGGGACGCTTTCTTT
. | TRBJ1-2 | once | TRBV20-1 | CSADRWGEVGYTF | TGCAGTGCAGACCGCTGGGGCGAAGTGGGCTACACCTTC
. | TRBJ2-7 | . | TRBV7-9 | CASSHRSREQYF | TGTGCCAGCAGCCACCGGTCTCGGGAGCAGTACTTC
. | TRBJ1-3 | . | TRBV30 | CAWSVIWQSPSSGNTIYF | TGTGCCTGGAGTGTAATTTGGCAGTCCCCGAGCTCTGGAAACACCATATATTTT
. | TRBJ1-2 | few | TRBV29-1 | CSVEWGGYTF | TGCAGCGTTGAATGGGGTGGCTACACCTTC
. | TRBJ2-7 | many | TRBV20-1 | CSARDEVGVGSYEQYF | TGCAGTGCTAGAGATGAAGTGGGGGTTGGCTCCTACGAGCAGTACTTC
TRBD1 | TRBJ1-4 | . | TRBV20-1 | CSAQGQGGEKLFF | TGCAGTGCTCAGGGACAGGGGGGTGAAAAACTGTTTTTT
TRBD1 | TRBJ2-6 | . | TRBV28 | CASSSGQGTYVLTF | TGTGCCAGCAGTTCGGGACAGGGGACCTACGTCCTGACTTTC
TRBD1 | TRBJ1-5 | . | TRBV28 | CASSFDREGNQPQHF | TGTGCCAGCAGTTTTGACAGGGAGGGCAATCAGCCCCAGCATTTT
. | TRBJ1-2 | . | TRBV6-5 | CASSYRGDGYTF | TGTGCCAGCAGTTACAGGGGAGATGGCTACACCTTC
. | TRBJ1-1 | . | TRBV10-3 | CALQGEAFF | TGTGCTTTGCAGGGTGAGGCTTTCTTT
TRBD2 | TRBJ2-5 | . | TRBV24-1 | CATSDEGTSGRIQETQHF | TGTGCCACCAGTGACGAAGGGACTAGCGGGAGGATACAAGAGACCCAGCACTTC
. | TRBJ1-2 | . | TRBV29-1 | CSVIQGNGYTF | TGCAGCGTTATTCAGGGAAATGGCTACACCTTC